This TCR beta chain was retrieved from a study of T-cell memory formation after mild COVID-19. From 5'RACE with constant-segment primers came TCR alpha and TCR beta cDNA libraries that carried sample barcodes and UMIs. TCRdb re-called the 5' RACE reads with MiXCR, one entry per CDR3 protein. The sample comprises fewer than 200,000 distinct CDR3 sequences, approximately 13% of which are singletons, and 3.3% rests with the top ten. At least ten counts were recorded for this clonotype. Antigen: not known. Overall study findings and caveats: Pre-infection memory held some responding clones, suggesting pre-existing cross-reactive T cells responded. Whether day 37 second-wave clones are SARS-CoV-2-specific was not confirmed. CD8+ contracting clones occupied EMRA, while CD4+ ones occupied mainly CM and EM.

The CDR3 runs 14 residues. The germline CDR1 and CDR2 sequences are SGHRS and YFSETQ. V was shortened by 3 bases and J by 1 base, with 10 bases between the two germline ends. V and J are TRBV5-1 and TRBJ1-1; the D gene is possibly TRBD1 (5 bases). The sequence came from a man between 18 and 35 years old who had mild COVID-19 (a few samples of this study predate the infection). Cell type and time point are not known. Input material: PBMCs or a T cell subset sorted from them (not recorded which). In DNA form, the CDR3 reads TGCGCCAGCAGCTCTGGACACTCGAACACTGAAGCTTTCTTT. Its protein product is CASSSGHSNTEAFF.